The 32 T cell receptor beta chains in this list originate from one sample, sequenced in a study of blood T cell repertoires in COVID-19. Assay: immunoSEQ multiplex PCR; the TCRdb copy retains only in-frame clones and omits some. The sample holds a few hundred thousand clones, about 87% seen once. Sequenced input: peripheral blood. The receptor source for this set is a woman aged 55-75 years with COVID-19, enrolled during active disease.

J is TRBJ2-7 and V is TRBV6-6, with TRBD1 as a possible D gene (6 bases). CDR1 is MNHNY and CDR2 is SVGAGI in the germline V gene (reference sequence). This CDR3 region has 13 residues. V was trimmed by 6 bases and J by 6 bases, leaving 15 bases between them. The CDR3 here is CASRAGDRFEQYF. In DNA form, the CDR3 reads TGTGCCAGCAGGGCAGGGGATAGGTTCGAGCAGTACTTC.

This clone was counted a single time. V is TRBV7-8 and J is TRBJ2-3, with D possibly TRBD1 on 5 matching bases. Germline V lookup: CDR1 SGHVS, CDR2 FQNEAQ. The CDR3 is 15 residues long. The V end was cut by 10 bases, the J end by 0 bases, with 17 bases between. The CDR3 protein is CATNPQGTSTDTQYF. The DNA for the CDR3 is TGTGCCACGAACCCCCAGGGAACTAGCACAGATACGCAGTATTTT.

The chain uses TRBV19 and TRBJ1-2; TRBD1 agrees at 9 bases. There are 15 residues in the CDR3. Germline lookup yields CDR1 LNHDA and CDR2 SQIVND (reference sequence). The J segment lost 4 bases and the V segment lost 6 bases, leaving 9 bases of the junction unmatched. This CDR3 is CASRTPGQGIYGYTF. The CDR3 DNA sequence: TGTGCCAGTAGAACTCCGGGACAGGGCATCTATGGCTACACCTTC. The entire variable domain, with the rest obtained from reference TRBV19 and TRBJ1-2, is as follows: DGGITQSPKYLFRKEGQNVTLSCEQNLNHDAMYWYRQDPGQGLRLIYYSQIVNDFQKGDIAEGYSVSREKKESFPLTVTSAQKNPTAFYLCASRTPGQGIYGYTFGSGTRLTVV.

The chain employs TRBV6-5 and TRBJ2-1; 9 bases are a match to TRBD2. V shed 5 bases and J 6 bases; nucleotides not matched to a gene: 2. Germline CDR1 and CDR2: MNHEY and SVGAGI. The CDR3 has 13 residues. Here the CDR3 reads CASSLLAGNEQFF. The CDR3 bases are TGTGCCAGCAGTCTACTAGCGGGCAATGAGCAGTTCTTC.

The chain is built from TRBV19 and TRBJ2-7; D is possibly TRBD1 (6 bases). This CDR3 has 12 residues. The germline CDR1 and CDR2 sequences are LNHDA and SQIVND (reference sequence). Trimming stripped 6 bases from V and 2 bases from J, with 8 bases between. This CDR3 is CASSGQTYEQYF. The CDR3 coding sequence is TGTGCCAGTAGCGGACAGACCTACGAGCAGTACTTC.

The V gene is TRBV5-1, the J gene TRBJ2-2; tentative D call: TRBD1 (6 bases). Germline-derived CDR1 and CDR2 are SGHRS and YFSETQ. The CDR3 is made up of 13 amino acids. V shed 2 bases and J shed 7 bases, with 9 bases lying between them. The CDR3 is CASSLQGIGELFF. The CDR3 nucleotides read TGCGCCAGCAGCTTACAGGGAATCGGGGAGCTGTTTTTT. The complete variable domain, with remaining parts taken from reference TRBV5-1 and TRBJ2-2, reads KAGVTQTPRYLIKTRGQQVTLSCSPISGHRSVSWYQQTPGQGLQFLFEYFSETQRNKGNFPGRFSGRQFSNSRSEMNVSTLELGDSALYLCASSLQGIGELFFGEGSRLTVL.

CDR3 in DNA: TGCAGCTCGACAGTGGGAGATACGCAGTATTTT. This codes for CSSTVGDTQYF. The chain carries TRBV29-1 and TRBJ2-3, with a possible D match to TRBD1 (5 bases). CDR1 SQVTM and CDR2 ANQGSEA come from the germline V gene. This CDR3 spans 11 amino acids. V lost 8 bases and J 5 bases, leaving 11 bases between the germline ends.

V is TRBV6-6 and J is TRBJ2-7, with 7 bases lining up with TRBD2. The V and J ends lost 0 bases and 5 bases, in that order; junction bases with no gene match: 1. CDR3 length: 13 amino acids. Per the germline V gene, CDR1 is MNHNY and CDR2 is SVGAGI (reference sequence). The CDR3 bases are TGTGCCAGCAGTTACTCGACTAGCCACGAGCAGTACTTC. It specifies CASSYSTSHEQYF.

This chain uses TRBV11-2 with TRBJ2-7; the D gene is possibly TRBD2 (5 bases). This CDR3 has 14 amino acids. The germline V gene has CDR1 SGHAT and CDR2 FQNNGV. The ends were cut back, 4 bases at V and 3 bases at J, with 13 bases in the middle. The CDR3 is CASSSSTGFYEQYF. The CDR3 bases are TGTGCCAGCAGCTCGTCTACGGGGTTCTACGAGCAGTACTTC.

The genes are TRBV20-1 and TRBJ2-7; 8 positions match TRBD2. The CDR3 spans 16 residues. Losses at the gene ends were 3 bases for V and 6 bases for J; bases not matched to a gene: 16. The germline V gene has CDR1 DFQATT and CDR2 SNEGSKA (reference sequence). The CDR3 region is CSASERGPGFLSEQYF. The CDR3 DNA is TGCAGTGCTAGTGAGCGGGGGCCAGGGTTTCTGTCCGAGCAGTACTTC.

The chain joins TRBV5-5 to TRBJ2-3, with a weak D call TRBD1 (6 bases). The V end was cut by 4 bases, the J end by 5 bases, with 11 bases between. This CDR3 region has 13 residues. Looked up from germline, CDR1 is SGHKS and CDR2 is YYEKEE (reference sequence). The CDR3 protein is CASSKDSLDTQYF. The CDR3 nucleotides are TGTGCCAGCAGCAAGGACAGCCTAGATACGCAGTATTTT.

The rearrangement links TRBV6-5 to TRBJ1-1; 7 bases agree with TRBD1. The V gene end was trimmed by 6 bases and the J gene end by 8 bases; junction bases not matched to a gene: 3. The V gene's germline CDR1 is MNHEY and CDR2 SVGAGI. The CDR3 spans 11 residues. CDR3 protein: CASSSTGEAFF. As DNA, the CDR3 is TGTGCCAGCAGCTCGACAGGGGAAGCTTTCTTT.

The rearrangement uses TRBV5-4 and TRBJ2-2; 9 positions match TRBD1. The germline V gene encodes CDR1 SGHNT and CDR2 YYREEE (reference sequence). Trimming took 4 bases from V and 6 from J; bases not matched to a gene: 13. The CDR3 sequence is 17 residues long. The CDR3 DNA is TGTGCCAGCAGCCGACCCGGACAGGGGAAAGTGTCCGGGGAGCTGTTTTTT. Its translation: CASSRPGQGKVSGELFF.

The chain uses TRBV9 and TRBJ2-2; 12 bases are a match to TRBD1. The CDR3 runs 15 residues. In germline, CDR1 is SGDLS, CDR2 YYNGEE. V shed 6 bases, J shed 6 bases, and the junction held 6 bases outside the gene matches. CDR3 bases: TGTGCCAGCAACCGGGACAGGGGGCTCTCCGGGGAGCTGTTTTTT. It is translated as CASNRDRGLSGELFF.

As to this clone: Other DNA variants within this sample encode the same CDR3. The CDR3, as DNA: TGTGCCAGCAGTTACCCCGCAGGGGCCGAAGCTTTCTTT. Amino acids: CASSYPAGAEAFF. The chain links TRBV6-2 or TRBV6-3 to TRBJ1-1; TRBD1 is a possible D gene (6 bases). The V gene lost 2 bases and the J gene lost 8 bases, with 12 bases spanning the gap. The CDR3 extends over 13 amino acids. Germline V gene lookup returns CDR1 MNHEY and CDR2 SVGEGT.

The rearrangement links TRBV7-8 to TRBJ2-7; TRBD2 aligns across 11 bases. The CDR3 covers 16 residues. The V gene end was trimmed by 5 bases and the J gene end by 3 bases; junction bases not matched to a gene: 9. Per germline, CDR1 SGHVS and CDR2 FQNEAQ. The CDR3 region has the DNA TGTGCCAGCAGCGCGGGCGGGACTAGCGGAATCTACGAGCAGTACTTC. Protein: CASSAGGTSGIYEQYF.

V usage is TRBV3-1 (or the pseudogene TRBV3-2) and J usage is TRBJ2-2, with 7 bases matching TRBD1. Per germline, CDR1 LGHDT and CDR2 YNNKEL (reference sequence). V was clipped by 0 bases and J by 10 bases; unmatched bases: 8. This CDR3 spans 15 amino acids. The CDR3 is CASSQDHRGQEELFF. The CDR3 nucleotides read TGTGCCAGCAGCCAAGATCATAGGGGGCAAGAGGAGCTGTTTTTT.

V is TRBV19 and J is TRBJ1-1, with D tentatively TRBD1 (5 bases). The CDR3 totals 15 residues. Germline CDR1 is LNHDA and CDR2 is SQIVND (reference sequence). V was clipped by 4 bases and J by 7 bases, with 19 bases between them. The CDR3 protein is CASSTQQAGYGEAFF. In nucleotides, the CDR3 is TGTGCCAGTAGTACCCAACAGGCGGGGTACGGTGAAGCTTTCTTT.

The chain links TRBV7-2 to TRBJ2-7, with a tentative D call TRBD1 (5 bases). Trimming removed 3 bases at V and 1 base at J, with 7 bases between. The germline V gene encodes CDR1 SGHTA and CDR2 FQGNSA. The CDR3 consists of 13 residues. CDR3: CASSFDRSYEQYF. The CDR3 DNA follows: TGTGCCAGCAGCTTCGACAGATCCTACGAGCAGTACTTC.

This rearrangement joins TRBV30 to TRBJ2-1; 8 bases agree with TRBD2. The CDR3 extends over 16 amino acids. Unmatched junction bases numbered 13, after V lost 2 bases and J lost 7 bases. CDR1 is GTSNPN, CDR2 SVGIG, per germline (reference sequence). In DNA form, the CDR3 reads TGTGCCTGGAGTTCATACCCCGGGACTAGAAAGAATGAGCAGTTCTTC. Translated: CAWSSYPGTRKNEQFF.

The chain links TRBV11-3 to TRBJ2-2; 7 bases are shared with TRBD2. This CDR3 comprises 16 residues. Germline assignment: CDR1 SGHNT and CDR2 YENEEA. After removal of 4 bases from V and 2 bases from J, the junction contained 7 bases not matched to a gene. In DNA, the CDR3 is TGTGCCAGCAGCTGGTCGGGGAGGGTCAACACCGGGGAGCTGTTTTTT. Its protein is CASSWSGRVNTGELFF.

The chain uses TRBV7-9 and TRBJ2-6, with 11 bases that match TRBD1. V gave up 5 bases and J gave up 12 bases; unmatched junction bases: 6. The CDR3 contains 14 residues. Germline CDR1 reads SEHNR; CDR2 reads FQNEAQ (reference sequence). The CDR3 DNA sequence: TGTGCCAGCAGCCCTAGGACAGGGGGCGTCGTCCTGACTTTC. Amino acids: CASSPRTGGVVLTF.

The chain combines TRBV5-1 with TRBJ1-3; possibly TRBD1 for D (6 bases). This CDR3 has 14 residues. Germline lookup yields CDR1 SGHRS and CDR2 YFSETQ. Between the trimmed V and J ends, which lost 0 bases and 6 bases, there was a span of 10 bases. The CDR3 nucleotides read TGCGCCAGCAGCTTGGCCGGGGGGCAAAACACCATATATTTT. Translating it yields CASSLAGGQNTIYF.

This chain connects TRBV27 to TRBJ1-3; D uncertain. Trimming left V 5 bases short and J 2 bases short, with 7 bases between. Germline values: CDR1 MNHEY, CDR2 SMNVEV (reference sequence). The CDR3 has 13 amino acids. CDR3 loop: CASSPLTGNTIYF. As DNA, the CDR3 is TGTGCCAGCAGTCCACTAACTGGAAACACCATATATTTT.

This rearrangement joins TRBV4-3 to TRBJ2-7; 8 bases match TRBD2. Germline trimming cut 0 bases from V and 0 bases from J; bases unmatched to any gene: 7. Germline V CDR1 and CDR2: LGHNA, YSLEER. The CDR3 sequence is 17 residues long. CDR3 nucleotides: TGCGCCAGCAGCCAAGAATGGCTAGCGGGTAGCTCCTACGAGCAGTACTTC. This encodes CASSQEWLAGSSYEQYF.

This clone showed up just once. The chain links TRBV19 to TRBJ1-1; D is ambiguous. CDR1 is LNHDA, CDR2 SQIVND, per germline (reference sequence). The CDR3 has 10 amino acids. V was clipped by 7 bases and J by 10 bases, with 10 bases between them. The CDR3 region is CASTGVTAFF. The CDR3 DNA reads TGTGCCAGTACCGGGGTAACAGCTTTCTTT.

Points on this clone: The junction does not match germline at one end; this may be a read error. The CDR3 DNA reads TGTGCCAGCACCTTACCCGGGGAAGGGGGACACAATGAGCAGTTCTTC. This sequence encodes CASTLPGEGGHNEQFF. The chain employs TRBV7-2 and TRBJ2-1, with D tentatively TRBD1 (6 bases). This CDR3 has 16 residues. The germline V gene encodes CDR1 SGHTA and CDR2 FQGNSA.

The CDR3 region has the DNA TGTGCCAGCAGAACACAGGGCGCCAATGAAAAACTGTTTTTT. Translation gives CASRTQGANEKLFF. The V gene is TRBV27, the J gene TRBJ1-4; perhaps TRBD1 as D (6 bases). Looked up from germline, CDR1 is MNHEY and CDR2 is SMNVEV (reference sequence). V lost 6 bases and J lost 5, with 13 bases in between. The CDR3 runs 14 residues.

The chain carries TRBV7-9 and TRBJ2-1, with 8 bases aligning to TRBD2. V was clipped by 1 base and J by 4 bases; unmatched bases: 3. Germline assignment: CDR1 SEHNR and CDR2 FQNEAQ (reference sequence). The CDR3 has 15 amino acids. CDR3 loop: CASSLEIAGYNEQFF. CDR3 DNA sequence: TGTGCCAGCAGCTTAGAAATAGCGGGGTACAATGAGCAGTTCTTC.

A few counts support this clone. The chain employs TRBV6-5 and TRBJ2-7, with D perhaps matching TRBD2 (7 bases). The germline V gene encodes CDR1 MNHEY and CDR2 SVGAGI. Trimming shortened V by 6 bases and J by 0 bases, and 15 bases separated the two germline ends. There are 15 residues in the CDR3. The CDR3 is CASRRVGGGSYEQYF. Written as DNA, the CDR3 is TGTGCCAGCAGGAGAGTAGGGGGGGGCTCCTACGAGCAGTACTTC.

Written as DNA, the CDR3 is TGCAGCGTTCTCAATCCGGGGGGGGCCCACCAAGAGACCCAGTACTTC. Residues: CSVLNPGGAHQETQYF. The rearrangement joins TRBV29-1 to TRBJ2-5; TRBD2 aligns across 8 bases. Germline-derived CDR1 and CDR2 are SQVTM and ANQGSEA. The CDR3 sequence is 16 residues long. Trimming removed 5 bases from V and 0 bases from J; junction bases left unmatched: 11.

The chain links TRBV6-2 or TRBV6-3 to TRBJ2-7; a possible D gene is TRBD2 (7 bases). The germline CDR1 and CDR2 sequences are MNHEY and SVGEGT. With 2 bases removed from V and 7 bases from J, the gap between germline ends came to 15 bases. This CDR3 has 14 residues. The CDR3 DNA follows: TGTGCCAGCAGTTACGGGGGGGCCGGGAGGGAGCAGTACTTC. Its translation is CASSYGGAGREQYF.